The present T cell receptor (beta chain) was sequenced within a study of cytomegalovirus exposure and HLA in healthy donors. The CDR3 loop spans 15 amino acids. With 1 base removed from V and 0 bases from J, the gap between germline ends came to 7 bases. Germline V gives CDR1 SGHTA, CDR2 FQGNSA. Primers for the PCR totalled 60 Vbeta and 13 Jbeta. Using immunoSEQ multiplex PCR, the repertoire was profiled, and TCRdb retains in-frame clones only, with some absent. Here the sample spans some 200,000 clones, 84% being singletons. This receptor was taken from a woman aged 45-60 years in good health and CMV-seropositive. The chain has TRBV7-2 and TRBJ1-3; no definite D call. Sequencing was performed on PBMCs. CDR3 region: CASSLGVSSGNTIYF. The CDR3 DNA reads TGTGCCAGCAGCTTAGGAGTGAGCTCTGGAAACACCATATATTTT.